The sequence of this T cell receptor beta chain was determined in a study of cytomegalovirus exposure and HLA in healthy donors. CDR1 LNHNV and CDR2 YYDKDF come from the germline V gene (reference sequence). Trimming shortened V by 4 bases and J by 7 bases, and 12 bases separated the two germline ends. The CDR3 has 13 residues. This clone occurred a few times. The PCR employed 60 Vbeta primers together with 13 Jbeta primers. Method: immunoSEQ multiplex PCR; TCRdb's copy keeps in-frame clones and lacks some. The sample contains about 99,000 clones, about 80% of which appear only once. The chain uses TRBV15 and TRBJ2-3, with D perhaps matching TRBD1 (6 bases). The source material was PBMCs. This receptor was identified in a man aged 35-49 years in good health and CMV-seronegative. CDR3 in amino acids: CATSTRGGYTQYF. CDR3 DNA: TGTGCCACCAGCACAAGAGGGGGATATACGCAGTATTTT.